The T cell receptor (beta chain) described here comes from a study of blood T cell repertoires in COVID-19. Per the germline V gene, CDR1 is SGHDN and CDR2 is FVKESK. V dropped 5 bases and J dropped 5; count of bases not matched to a gene: 9. The CDR3 loop spans 15 amino acids. Study processing details: By means of reference gene primer amplification, nucleated cell counts were estimated. TCRdb keeps only in-frame clones here, not all; method: immunoSEQ multiplex PCR. Clone size and V and J calls were adopted from that table, with D and trimming inferred from the DNA. The table shows 85,000 to 130,000 clones, with roughly 88% occurring only once.

This chain joins TRBV14 and TRBJ2-1; 7 bases line up with TRBD2. The TCR sequence derives from a woman aged 60 to 75 with acute or convalescent COVID-19. The sequenced material came from peripheral blood. CDR3 bases: TGTGCCAGCAGCGGAGGACTAGGAGCCCACAATGAGCAGTTCTTC. This gives the protein CASSGGLGAHNEQFF.